This TCR beta chain was observed in a study of vaccination effects on CD4 cells after COVID-19. Produced via immunoSEQ multiplex PCR; TCRdb's table is partial and in-frame only. The sample yields roughly 41,000 clones, over 60% seen once. Viral peptide pools were used in the ViraFEST assay to expand antigen-specific CD4+ T cells, and sequencing came afterward. CD4+ T cells were isolated after approximately 10 days of culture. Participants completed two doses of the BNT162b2 or mRNA-1273 vaccine. Trimming took 3 bases from V and 6 from J, leaving 7 bases between them. The germline V gene has CDR1 SGHTA and CDR2 FQGNSA. The CDR3 sequence is 12 residues long. This clone appeared a few times. Antigen unknown.

Sequenced here: CD4+ T cells from PBMCs cultured with HCoV-OC43 spike peptides, sampled after COVID-19 vaccination. Subset indicated: HCoV-OC43 spike overlapping peptide pool stimulation. The V call is TRBV7-2, the J call TRBJ2-3; D unclear. The receptor's source is a human donor who received a COVID-19 vaccine. CDR3 protein: CASSFRWDTQYF. CDR3 DNA: TGTGCCAGCAGCTTCCGATGGGATACGCAGTATTTT.